This T cell receptor beta chain is drawn from a study of vaccination and CD4 T cells after COVID-19. About the study: Once diagnosed, patients had post-COVID samples drawn a median 101 days later (range 35 to 161).

Treatment in this sample: approximately 9-day PBMC culture with coronavirus spike peptide pools or control peptides (ViraFEST assay). Sequenced with the Oncomine TCR Beta short-read assay was DNA taken from cultured CD4+ T cells. Each CDR3 protein gets one entry after TCRdb re-called the PCR reads with MiXCR. This sample has more than 9,500 distinct CDR3 sequences, with less than 55% found just once. A note on this clonotype: No antigen is known for it.

The V and J ends lost 10 bases and 5 bases respectively, with 15 bases between them. CDR1 is LNHDA and CDR2 is SQIVND in the germline V gene (reference sequence). CDR3 length equals 14 residues. The chain joins TRBV19 to TRBJ1-6, with D maybe TRBD1 (5 bases). This TCR was sampled from a human donor with COVID-19. The specimen was cultured CD4+ T cells from blood, collected after SARS-CoV-2 vaccination. CDR3 residues: CATRDVQNNSPLHF. CDR3 coding DNA: TGTGCCACTAGGGACGTACAAAATAATTCACCCCTCCACTTT.